This T cell receptor (beta chain) was obtained from a study of identical twins. Whole-study findings and limits: High-abundance cord blood beta clonotypes had fewer insertions; memory repertoires showed none.

This CDR3 has 17 amino acids. Germline CDR1 SGHRS, CDR2 YFSETQ. With 5 bases clipped from V and 5 bases from J, the junction kept 14 bases outside the gene matches. Via MiXCR, TCRdb re-called the 5' RACE reads, giving one row per CDR3 protein. The table has fewer than 900,000 distinct CDR3 sequences, about 18% seen once. This clonotype was counted between two and nine times. The antigen is not known. These same records also appear under a second study, on T cells expressing NK-cell markers. That source adds: Sorted CD3+CD56+NKG2C+, CD3+CD56+NKG2C- and CD3+CD56-NKG2C+ T cells supplied TCR beta repertoires. The study found these clonotypes also leading the CD3+CD56-NKG2C+ fraction in a handful of donors.

Sequenced material: PBMCs. This clonotype originated in a woman between 18 and 30 years old in good health. The rearrangement joins TRBV5-1 to TRBJ2-5, with 11 bases matching TRBD2. DNA for the CDR3: TGCGCCAGCAGGTTGTTAGCGGGGGGGCCGAGGTTGGAGACCCAGTACTTC. It yields the protein CASRLLAGGPRLETQYF.